The 27 T cell receptor beta chains in this list originate from one sample, sequenced in a study of shared clonotypes between healthy human individuals. Data came from immunoSEQ multiplex PCR; TCRdb stores just in-frame clones and leaves some out. The sample shows roughly 2 million clones, about 94% of them seen only once. Input material: naive CD4+ T cells sorted from blood. Sample subset: CD45RA+ positively selected. The receptors were sampled from a man between 18 and 35 years old in good health.

The chain's CDR3 is CASSLNTGYEQYF. The CDR3 region has the DNA TGTGCCAGCAGCCTCAACACAGGGTACGAGCAGTACTTC. This chain joins TRBV6-1 and TRBJ2-7, with D possibly being TRBD1 (6 bases). In germline, CDR1 is MNHNS, CDR2 SASEGT. The V and J ends lost 6 bases and 4 bases respectively, with 13 bases between them. The CDR3 runs 13 residues.

The CDR3 sequence is CASTLTGAFYGYTF. CDR3 coding DNA: TGTGCCAGTACCCTGACAGGGGCTTTCTATGGCTACACCTTC. The genes are TRBV19 and TRBJ1-2, with 8 bases aligning to TRBD1. The CDR3 extends over 14 amino acids. V lost 7 bases to trimming and J lost 4 bases; unmatched junction nucleotides: 8. Germline V gives CDR1 LNHDA, CDR2 SQIVND (reference sequence).

This clone was observed once. The chain is built from TRBV29-1 and TRBJ1-2, with TRBD1 as a possible D gene (6 bases). This CDR3 is 14 amino acids long. Germline-derived CDR1 and CDR2 are SQVTM and ANQGSEA. V was cut by 1 base and J by 3 bases, with 12 bases left in between. The chain's CDR3 is CSVEAGVGDYGYTF. DNA for the CDR3: TGCAGCGTTGAAGCAGGGGTTGGCGACTATGGCTACACCTTC.

This clone was seen a single time. The V gene is TRBV28, the J gene TRBJ1-3; TRBD1 aligns across 7 bases. This CDR3 contains 16 residues. The germline gives CDR1 MDHEN, CDR2 SYDVKM. V lost 3 bases and J lost 0; bases outside the gene matches: 5. The CDR3 sequence is CASSLGQRASGNTIYF. Here the CDR3 DNA reads TGTGCCAGCAGTTTGGGACAGCGCGCCTCTGGAAACACCATATATTTT.

This chain links TRBV6-6 with TRBJ2-7, with 9 bases identical to TRBD1. The CDR3 is 15 amino acids. Trimming removed 2 bases from V and 7 bases from J; junction bases left unmatched: 9. Germline V lookup: CDR1 MNHNY, CDR2 SVGAGI (reference sequence). CDR3 sequence: CASSYPWTGASEQYF. As DNA, the CDR3 is TGTGCCAGCAGTTACCCTTGGACAGGGGCTTCAGAGCAGTACTTC.

The rearrangement links TRBV6-5 to TRBJ2-4; TRBD2 aligns across 10 bases. The CDR3 covers 16 residues. The germline CDR1 and CDR2 sequences are MNHEY and SVGAGI. With 0 bases clipped from V and 1 base from J, the junction kept 0 bases outside the gene matches. Here the CDR3 reads CASSYSTSGAKNIQYF. In DNA form, the CDR3 reads TGTGCCAGCAGTTACTCGACTAGCGGGGCCAAAAACATTCAGTACTTC.

This chain connects TRBV4-3 to TRBJ2-5; the match to TRBD1 covers 8 bases. Germline V gene data show CDR1 as LGHNA and CDR2 as YSLEER. The CDR3 length is 16 residues. Unmatched junction bases numbered 7, after V lost 2 bases and J lost 2 bases. CDR3 DNA: TGCGCCAGCAGCCAAACGTCAGGGGGCAGGCAAGAGACCCAGTACTTC. It codes for CASSQTSGGRQETQYF.

This chain uses TRBV5-1 with TRBJ1-2; D is possibly TRBD1 (6 bases). CDR1 and CDR2 from the germline V gene are SGHRS and YFSETQ. This CDR3 spans 13 amino acids. Trimming took 4 bases from V and 6 from J, leaving 13 bases between them. The CDR3 here is CASSVQTGNGYTF. The CDR3 DNA reads as TGCGCCAGCAGCGTTCAAACAGGGAATGGCTACACCTTC.

This clone has more than one count but fewer than ten. The chain recombines TRBV5-1 with TRBJ2-1; tentatively, D is TRBD1 or TRBD2 (5 bases each). CDR3 length: 14 amino acids. Germline V CDR1 and CDR2: SGHRS, YFSETQ. The V end was cut by 5 bases, the J end by 5 bases, with 14 bases between. CDR3 DNA: TGCGCCAGCAGGTCAGGGAGATTGAACAATGAGCAGTTCTTC. Protein: CASRSGRLNNEQFF. Looking up the rest from reference TRBV5-1 and TRBJ2-1 gives the full variable domain: KAGVTQTPRYLIKTRGQQVTLSCSPISGHRSVSWYQQTPGQGLQFLFEYFSETQRNKGNFPGRFSGRQFSNSRSEMNVSTLELGDSALYLCASRSGRLNNEQFFGPGTRLTVL.

The rearrangement uses TRBV30 and TRBJ2-3, with 8 bases matching TRBD2. The J segment lost 7 bases and the V segment lost 0 bases, leaving 9 bases of the junction unmatched. CDR1 and CDR2 (germline): GTSNPN, SVGIG (reference sequence). The CDR3 totals 15 residues. Written as DNA, the CDR3 is TGTGCCTGGAGTGTAGGAGCGGGGGCCCCGTATACGCAGTATTTT. It encodes CAWSVGAGAPYTQYF.

This sequence joins TRBV6-1 and TRBJ2-7; 9 bases are a match to TRBD1. The V gene end was trimmed by 3 bases and the J gene end by 5 bases; junction bases not matched to a gene: 11. Looked up from germline, CDR1 is MNHNS and CDR2 is SASEGT. This CDR3 region has 16 residues. CDR3 sequence reads: CASSDHPLDRGHEQYF. The CDR3 bases are TGTGCCAGCAGTGACCACCCTTTGGACAGGGGACACGAGCAGTACTTC.

DNA for the CDR3: TGTGCCAGCAGTGTAACGGCTGGCACAGATACGCAGTATTTT. This gives the protein CASSVTAGTDTQYF. This chain joins TRBV2 and TRBJ2-3; D call uncertain. The CDR3 has 14 residues. Germline assignment: CDR1 SNHLY and CDR2 FYNNEI. V lost 4 bases, J lost 1 base, and 9 bases lay in between.

This chain uses TRBV6-6 with TRBJ2-5; D gene unclear. The CDR3 extends over 13 amino acids. With 4 bases removed from V and 2 bases from J, the gap between germline ends came to 8 bases. The germline CDR1 and CDR2 sequences are MNHNY and SVGAGI (reference sequence). CDR3 nucleotide sequence: TGTGCCAGCAGTTTTAACAGACAAGAGACCCAGTACTTC. It yields the protein CASSFNRQETQYF.

This clone appeared a single time. The gene calls are TRBV30 and TRBJ1-2; D perhaps matches TRBD1 (6 bases). The germline gives CDR1 GTSNPN, CDR2 SVGIG (reference sequence). Trimming stripped 6 bases from V and 4 bases from J, with 15 bases between. The length of the CDR3 is 13 residues. The CDR3 DNA reads TGTGCCTGTCAGCCTAGGGGGGGCTATGGCTACACCTTC. It translates to CACQPRGGYGYTF.

The V gene is TRBV11-2, the J gene TRBJ1-2; D is uncertain. The CDR3 length is 13 residues. The V end lost 3 bases, the J end lost 8 bases, and 13 bases lay between the germline ends. Germline CDR1 reads SGHAT; CDR2 reads FQNNGV. CDR3 in DNA: TGTGCCAGCAGCTTGTCACAGCTGGGGGGCTACACCTTC. It encodes CASSLSQLGGYTF.

The genes are TRBV25-1 and TRBJ1-3; a weak D match, TRBD1 (5 bases). CDR3 length: 14 residues. Trimming removed 4 bases from V and 2 bases from J, with 9 bases in between. Germline CDR1 is MGHDK and CDR2 is SYGVNS. As DNA, the CDR3 is TGTGCCAGCAGTGCGGTAGGGGCTGGAAACACCATATATTTT. Translation: CASSAVGAGNTIYF.

V usage is TRBV6-1 and J usage is TRBJ2-7; no clear D. Germline lookup yields CDR1 MNHNS and CDR2 SASEGT. V was clipped by 6 bases and J by 6 bases, with 24 bases between them. This CDR3 contains 16 residues. CDR3 loop: CASRESAVIPIGEQYF. The DNA of the CDR3 is TGTGCCAGCAGGGAAAGTGCGGTAATTCCTATAGGCGAGCAGTACTTC.

To note about this clone: Other nucleotide sequences in the sample specify the same CDR3. The rearrangement links TRBV10-3 to TRBJ2-7; D unresolved. The CDR3 totals 13 residues. Germline V CDR1 and CDR2: ENHRY, SYGVKD. Trimming left V 0 bases short and J 4 bases short, with 7 bases between. CDR3 sequence reads: CAISESDPYEQYF. Written as DNA, the CDR3 is TGTGCCATCAGTGAGTCAGACCCGTACGAGCAGTACTTC.

The genes are TRBV7-9 and TRBJ2-1; 8 bases map to TRBD2. This CDR3 contains 15 residues. CDR1 is SEHNR and CDR2 is FQNEAQ in the germline V gene (reference sequence). Unmatched junction bases numbered 8, after V lost 2 bases and J lost 8 bases. The CDR3 spells CASSLMVSGGDEQFF. In nucleotides, the CDR3 is TGTGCCAGCAGCTTAATGGTCAGCGGGGGCGATGAGCAGTTCTTC.

In regard to this clone: This specimen includes other DNA sequences encoding the same CDR3. The chain joins TRBV11-2 to TRBJ2-7; D tentatively reads TRBD1 or TRBD2 (5 bases each). V was trimmed by 3 bases and J by 1 base, leaving 7 bases between them. CDR1 SGHAT and CDR2 FQNNGV come from the germline V gene. The CDR3 has 13 amino acids. CDR3: CASSFGGSYEQYF. CDR3 bases: TGTGCCAGCAGCTTTGGGGGATCCTACGAGCAGTACTTC.

Note on this clone: The same CDR3 also results from other DNA sequences found in this sample. The chain recombines TRBV5-1 with TRBJ1-5; D not certain. The germline V and J ends were trimmed by 3 bases and 5 bases, with 9 bases remaining between them. The CDR3 sequence is 13 residues long. Per the germline V gene, CDR1 is SGHRS and CDR2 is YFSETQ. The CDR3: CASSWGPDQPQHF. Written as DNA, the CDR3 is TGCGCCAGCAGCTGGGGTCCGGATCAGCCCCAGCATTTT.

In regard to this clone: The same CDR3 also results from other DNA sequences found in this sample. V gene TRBV10-3 combines with J gene TRBJ2-7; D gene ambiguous. V was cut by 3 bases and J by 1 base, with 4 bases left in between. Per germline, CDR1 ENHRY and CDR2 SYGVKD. The CDR3 contains 12 residues. The CDR3 bases are TGTGCCATCAGTGATGATTCCTACGAGCAGTACTTC. Protein: CAISDDSYEQYF.

The rearrangement joins TRBV2 to TRBJ2-2; D unresolved. Trimming removed 6 bases from V and 4 bases from J, with 9 bases in between. CDR1 and CDR2 (germline): SNHLY, FYNNEI. The CDR3 loop spans 13 amino acids. The CDR3 nucleotides are TGTGCCAGCAGCAAACTTAGCACCGGGGAGCTGTTTTTT. It yields the protein CASSKLSTGELFF.

This sequence joins TRBV30 and TRBJ1-6, with D possibly TRBD1 on 6 matching bases. V gave up 4 bases and J gave up 1 base, with 11 bases separating them. This CDR3 has 15 amino acids. The germline gives CDR1 GTSNPN, CDR2 SVGIG (reference sequence). The CDR3 nucleotides are TGTGCCTGGACCCAGGGGAGGTCCTATAATTCACCCCTCCACTTT. Its protein product is CAWTQGRSYNSPLHF.

The rearrangement uses TRBV11-2 and TRBJ1-2; 8 nucleotides agree with TRBD1. The V segment lost 6 bases and the J segment 3 bases; nucleotides outside the gene matches: 3. Germline CDR1 is SGHAT and CDR2 is FQNNGV. The CDR3 is made up of 13 amino acids. CDR3 bases: TGTGCCAGCAGTTACAGGGGGGACTATGGCTACACCTTC. It specifies CASSYRGDYGYTF.

The chain links TRBV9 to TRBJ1-2; D unresolved. The V and J ends lost 3 bases and 9 bases respectively, with 18 bases between them. CDR3 size: 14 residues. Germline V gene lookup returns CDR1 SGDLS and CDR2 YYNGEE. The CDR3 loop reads CASSALGLAASYTF. The CDR3 DNA reads TGTGCCAGCAGCGCCCTCGGGTTGGCTGCTAGCTACACCTTC.

The V call is TRBV6-5, the J call TRBJ1-5; D is possibly TRBD1 (6 bases). The CDR3 is 15 residues long. CDR1 and CDR2 (germline): MNHEY, SVGAGI. V dropped 6 bases and J dropped 1 base, with 13 bases sitting between them. For the CDR3, the DNA is TGTGCCAGCAGACCGACAGGAACGAGCAATCAGCCCCAGCATTTT. This encodes CASRPTGTSNQPQHF.